Listed here are 3 T cell receptor beta chains from one sample, sequenced in a study of T cell repertoires in aging, cancer and after chemotherapy. TRB rearrangements spanning V, D and J were amplified using mixed TRB-A/B primers. MiXCR, run by TCRdb on the multiplex PCR reads, gives a single entry per CDR3 protein. The top ten clones hold about 45% of a sample with about 4,300 distinct CDR3 sequences, under 35% of them seen once. The template was genomic DNA from peripheral blood, not RNA. Sequencing was carried out using blood. Receptors originate from a human donor in good health.

V and J are TRBV18 and TRBJ2-7, with TRBD1 matching 10 bases. This CDR3 region has 16 residues. Germline-derived CDR1 and CDR2 are KGHSH and LQKENI. With 0 bases clipped from V and 0 bases from J, the junction kept 2 bases outside the gene matches. CDR3 DNA sequence: TGTGCCAGCTCACCACCGGACAGGGGGGGCTCCTACGAGCAGTACTTC. Translating gives CASSPPDRGGSYEQYF. The complete variable domain, with remaining parts taken from reference TRBV18 and TRBJ2-7, reads NAGVMQNPRHLVRRRGQEARLRCSPMKGHSHVYWYRQLPEEGLKFMVYLQKENIIDESGMPKERFSAEFPKEGPSILRIQQVVRGDSAAYFCASSPPDRGGSYEQYFGPGTRLTVT.

J is TRBJ1-1 and V is TRBV7-6; D ambiguous. V lost 5 bases to trimming and J lost 11 bases, with 24 bases between them. Germline assignment: CDR1 SGHVS and CDR2 FNYEAQ. This CDR3 contains 15 residues. CDR3 nucleotide sequence: TGTGCCAGCAGCGGCTTCTTAGGACCGGCGAGGAATGCTTTCTTT. It codes for CASSGFLGPARNAFF.

This clonotype showed up just a few times. At one boundary the junction diverges from the germline segment, which might be a read error. V gene TRBV7-2 combines with J gene TRBJ2-1, with D hard to call. Germline V gene data show CDR1 as SGHTA and CDR2 as FQGNSA. CDR3 length equals 15 residues. The CDR3 region has the DNA TGTGCCAGCAGCCTAGAGAGAACGGCTACCCTTCTAAGGGTCTTC. Its protein product is CASSLERTATLLRVF.